This T cell receptor (beta chain) was sequenced during a study of shared clonotypes between healthy human individuals. Study-level findings and limits: Tissue TCR repertoires likely differ from these blood-only repertoires. The generation probabilities recorded for non-shared clonotypes fell below those of clonotypes shared by all four donors. Memory subsets generally showed lower estimated richness than naive subsets.

The table lists this clone with a few counts. What it recognizes is unknown. The V gene's germline CDR1 is MDHEN and CDR2 SYDVKM. After removal of 6 bases from V and 2 bases from J, the junction contained 3 bases not matched to a gene. The CDR3 is 14 amino acids. Deep level was the assay's run setting. Some clones are missing from TCRdb's copy, which holds only in-frame ones; the method was immunoSEQ multiplex PCR. Altogether about 1.1 million clones are present, approximately 80% being singletons, with the ten largest covering 0.89%. This rearrangement joins TRBV28 to TRBJ2-7; TRBD1 matches 11 bases. The origin of this receptor is a man between 18 and 35 years old in good health. Some clones in this sample may be carry-over from other donors' samples. Input material: memory CD4+ T cells from PBMCs. Subset denoted: CD45RA-negative fraction. For the CDR3, the DNA is TGTGCCAGCAGGGGGACAGGGGGAGCCTACGAGCAGTACTTC. Its translation: CASRGTGGAYEQYF.